The rows below give T cell receptor beta chains drawn from one sample of a study of blood T cell repertoires in COVID-19. This table comes from immunoSEQ multiplex PCR, and its TCRdb copy is limited to in-frame clones, with some not included. Of 190,000 or so clones in the sample, around 91% were seen once. The sequencing input was peripheral blood. Every receptor here comes from a man over 45 with acute or convalescent COVID-19. CDR3s include the opening cysteine and the closing phenylalanine or tryptophan. Fields, in order: J gene, clone size, CDR3 length, V gene, CDR3 protein. For some rows the clone size is stated as once, few or many, or as a class when expanded; others skip it.

TRBJ2-1,.,13,TRBV28,CASSPSSYNEQFF
TRBJ2-2,.,13,TRBV30,CAWSRGNTGELFF
TRBJ1-5,.,12,TRBV28,CASSVREQPQHF
TRBJ2-3,.,16,TRBV6-4,CASSLTGGAFTDTQYF
TRBJ2-1,.,13,TRBV19,CASSIEGLGRQFF
TRBJ1-2,.,14,TRBV30,CAWSVRLGDYGYTF
TRBJ2-5,.,16,TRBV2,CASTRGLGGALETQYF
TRBJ2-2,.,16,TRBV18,CASSLGTEVGTGELFF
TRBJ1-3,.,16,TRBV18,CASSPSAQFTGNTIYF
TRBJ1-6,.,14,TRBV6-2/TRBV6-3,CASSTTTGGSPLHF
TRBJ1-5,.,14,TRBV19,CASSQGQFGQPQHF
TRBJ1-3,.,14,TRBV5-1,CASSPGGAGNTIYF
TRBJ2-3,once,17,TRBV5-1,CASSLEGAPKRSGTQYF
TRBJ2-5,.,18,TRBV11-2,CASSLMPGGAGAQETQYF
TRBJ2-3,.,15,TRBV7-3,CASSQGTGETDTQYF
TRBJ2-7,.,16,TRBV4-1,CASSLSGTGTSYEQYF
TRBJ1-1,.,15,TRBV18,CASSPEQGGWTEAFF
TRBJ1-1,.,15,TRBV18,CASSPSVDRNTEAFF
TRBJ1-1,.,12,TRBV6-6,CASRRQNTEAFF
TRBJ1-4,once,18,TRBV4-2,CASSQGGSRETTNEKLFF
TRBJ2-4,.,15,TRBV6-1,CASSSFRQGTNIQYF
TRBJ2-1,.,15,TRBV2,CASKETVSSYNEQFF
TRBJ2-5,.,16,TRBV29-1,CSVEEYTGRRQETQYF
TRBJ1-5,.,17,TRBV28,CASSYRGDTLPNQPQHF
TRBJ2-1,.,16,TRBV18,CASSPPATRIVGEQFF
TRBJ2-6,once,15,TRBV28,CASMEASSGANVLTF